The 21 T cell receptor beta chains reported below all come from one sample, sequenced in a study of T cell responses to AZD1222 COVID-19 vaccine. Libraries were prepared by immunoSEQ multiplex PCR; TCRdb keeps only in-frame clonotypes and omits some of them. The top ten clones hold about 2.9% of a sample with some 96,000 clones, 88% of them seen once. The source was peripheral blood, collected on day 0 of AZD1222 vaccination. The receptor set was obtained from an adult in good health.

This clone has a single count. The chain combines TRBV30 with TRBJ2-1; 13 bases match TRBD2. Trimming at V came to 2 bases and at J to 2 bases, leaving 3 bases not matched to a gene. Germline values: CDR1 GTSNPN, CDR2 SVGIG (reference sequence). The CDR3 has 16 residues. The DNA of the CDR3 is TGTGCCTGGAGTTCCGGACTAGCGGGAGCCTACAATGAGCAGTTCTTC. Translation: CAWSSGLAGAYNEQFF. Supplemented by reference TRBV30 and TRBJ2-1, the full variable domain reads SQTIHQWPATLVQPVGSPLSLECTVEGTSNPNLYWYRQAAGRGLQLLFYSVGIGQISSEVPQNLSASRPQDRQFILSSKKLLLSDSGFYLCAWSSGLAGAYNEQFFGPGTRLTVL.

This chain joins TRBV6-4 and TRBJ2-3; D may be TRBD2 (7 bases). Germline V gene data show CDR1 as MRHNA and CDR2 as SNTAGT. The V end lost 6 bases, the J end lost 4 bases, and 17 bases lay between the germline ends. There are 15 residues in the CDR3. The chain's CDR3 is CASSEGGNAADTQYF. CDR3 nucleotides: TGTGCCAGCAGCGAGGGGGGGAATGCCGCAGATACGCAGTATTTT.

V usage is TRBV2 and J usage is TRBJ1-2; D uncertain. Germline CDR1 is SNHLY and CDR2 is FYNNEI. This CDR3 spans 14 amino acids. V lost 6 bases to trimming and J lost 0 bases, with 11 bases between them. The CDR3 nucleotides read TGTGCCAGCAGGGGAGTTTGGACTAACTATGGCTACACCTTC. Its translation is CASRGVWTNYGYTF.

The chain joins TRBV7-9 to TRBJ2-2; D assignment may be TRBD1 or TRBD2 (5 bases each). The length of the CDR3 is 16 residues. The V gene lost 8 bases and the J gene lost 2 bases, with 18 bases spanning the gap. The germline CDR1 and CDR2 sequences are SEHNR and FQNEAQ (reference sequence). The CDR3 here is CASRGTITLNTGELFF. The CDR3 DNA reads as TGTGCCAGCCGAGGGACCATCACCCTAAACACCGGGGAGCTGTTTTTT.

The chain links TRBV4-2 to TRBJ1-4, with a weak D call TRBD1 (5 bases). V was pared by 1 base and J by 5 bases, with 11 bases between. Per the germline V gene, CDR1 is LGHNA and CDR2 is YNFKEQ. The CDR3 has 15 residues. This CDR3 reads CASSQVAGLNEKLFF. In DNA, the CDR3 is TGTGCCAGCAGCCAAGTCGCAGGGTTGAATGAAAAACTGTTTTTT.

As concerns this clone: Other DNA sequences in the sample encode the same CDR3. The rearrangement links TRBV28 to TRBJ1-6, with 10 bases lining up with TRBD1. This CDR3 spans 15 amino acids. Germline V CDR1 and CDR2: MDHEN, SYDVKM. Losses at the gene ends were 4 bases for V and 5 bases for J; bases not matched to a gene: 2. The CDR3 nucleotides are TGTGCCAGCAGTTCCGGGACAGGGGATAATTCACCCCTCCACTTT. Its translation is CASSSGTGDNSPLHF.

This sequence joins TRBV6-1 and TRBJ1-2; the D is unclear. Germline V lookup: CDR1 MNHNS, CDR2 SASEGT. V lost 2 bases, J lost 2 bases, and 9 bases lay in between. The length of the CDR3 is 14 residues. CDR3 nucleotides: TGTGCCAGCAGTGAATTAGGAGGGAACTATGGCTACACCTTC. It specifies CASSELGGNYGYTF.

V and J are TRBV5-4 and TRBJ2-1, with 10 bases aligning to TRBD2. Germline-derived CDR1 and CDR2 are SGHNT and YYREEE (reference sequence). The CDR3 totals 15 residues. Trimming removed 2 bases from V and 1 base from J; junction bases left unmatched: 0. The CDR3 is CASSLLAGSYNEQFF. CDR3 coding DNA: TGTGCCAGCAGCTTACTAGCGGGGTCCTACAATGAGCAGTTCTTC.

V usage is TRBV14 and J usage is TRBJ1-1; 8 bases agree with TRBD1. V gave up 6 bases and J gave up 7 bases; unmatched junction bases: 7. The CDR3 runs to 13 residues. In germline, CDR1 is SGHDN, CDR2 FVKESK. The CDR3 reads CASRPDRGLEAFF. The CDR3 DNA reads as TGTGCCAGCAGACCCGACAGGGGACTTGAAGCTTTCTTT.

This clone was counted once. The V and J genes are TRBV5-1 and TRBJ2-1, with 11 bases aligning to TRBD2. Germline lookup yields CDR1 SGHRS and CDR2 YFSETQ. V gave up 3 bases and J gave up 8 bases; unmatched junction bases: 7. The CDR3 consists of 15 residues. The CDR3 spells CASSSGTSGFDEQFF. DNA for the CDR3: TGCGCCAGCAGCTCCGGGACTAGCGGCTTTGATGAGCAGTTCTTC.

This sequence joins TRBV29-1 and TRBJ1-1; D is unclear. In germline, CDR1 is SQVTM, CDR2 ANQGSEA. Trimming removed 7 bases at V and 5 bases at J, with 5 bases between. There are 9 residues in the CDR3. CDR3 loop: CSGGTEAFF. DNA of the CDR3: TGCAGCGGCGGAACTGAAGCTTTCTTT.

The rearrangement uses TRBV2 and TRBJ1-1; D call uncertain. CDR1 and CDR2 from the germline V gene are SNHLY and FYNNEI. This CDR3 contains 12 residues. V was shortened by 7 bases and J by 6 bases, with 12 bases between the two germline ends. CDR3 loop: CASNLEEAEAFF. CDR3 coding DNA: TGTGCCAGCAATTTAGAGGAAGCTGAAGCTTTCTTT. The entire variable domain, with the rest obtained from reference TRBV2 and TRBJ1-1, is as follows: EPEVTQTPSHQVTQMGQEVILRCVPISNHLYFYWYRQILGQKVEFLVSFYNNEISEKSEIFDDQFSVERPDGSNFTLKIRSTKLEDSAMYFCASNLEEAEAFFGQGTRLTVV.

The V gene is TRBV4-3, the J gene TRBJ2-7; 13 positions agree with TRBD2. The CDR3 is 20 residues long. The J segment lost 4 bases and the V segment lost 0 bases, leaving 15 bases of the junction unmatched. From germline, CDR1 is LGHNA and CDR2 YSLEER. CDR3 protein: CASSQEMSGSGLAGHYEQYF. The CDR3 DNA is TGCGCCAGCAGCCAAGAAATGTCAGGTTCGGGACTAGCGGGACATTACGAGCAGTACTTC.

In its sample, this clone was seen once. The chain has TRBV13 and TRBJ2-5; 7 positions match TRBD1. The CDR3 is 16 residues long. Unmatched junction bases numbered 11, after V lost 3 bases and J lost 4 bases. CDR1 and CDR2 (germline): PRHDT, FYEKMQ (reference sequence). The CDR3 DNA follows: TGTGCCAGCAGCTTCCGGGACAGTCTTTATCGAGAGACCCAGTACTTC. It encodes CASSFRDSLYRETQYF.

This rearrangement joins TRBV6-5 to TRBJ1-6; D remains ambiguous. V lost 4 bases and J lost 8, with 3 bases in between. CDR3 length equals 11 residues. The germline V gene has CDR1 MNHEY and CDR2 SVGAGI. The CDR3 region has the DNA TGTGCCAGCAGTTCATATTCACCCCTCCACTTT. It codes for CASSSYSPLHF.

The chain employs TRBV2 and TRBJ2-7; weak D call: TRBD2 (6 bases). The CDR3 totals 15 residues. Germline CDR1 and CDR2: SNHLY and FYNNEI. V was cut by 2 bases and J by 0 bases, with 11 bases left in between. CDR3 DNA sequence: TGTGCCAGCAGTGAAAGCGGGCCAAGCTCCTACGAGCAGTACTTC. Translated, it gives CASSESGPSSYEQYF.

The CDR3 sequence: CASSRDNSAEKLFF. CDR3 DNA: TGTGCCAGCAGCCGGGACAATTCGGCCGAAAAACTGTTTTTT. The chain links TRBV3-1 (or the pseudogene TRBV3-2) to TRBJ1-4; perhaps TRBD1 as D (6 bases). Trimming shortened V by 4 bases and J by 8 bases, and 14 bases separated the two germline ends. The CDR3 consists of 14 residues. Germline V CDR1 and CDR2: LGHDT, YNNKEL (reference sequence).

The rearrangement links TRBV9 to TRBJ1-6; D may be TRBD1 (5 bases). V was clipped by 4 bases and J by 7 bases, with 12 bases between them. The germline CDR1 and CDR2 sequences are SGDLS and YYNGEE. CDR3 length: 14 amino acids. This CDR3 is CASSLRQLNSPLHF. DNA of the CDR3: TGTGCCAGCAGCTTACGACAGCTAAATTCACCCCTCCACTTT.

The rearrangement joins TRBV24-1 to TRBJ2-1; D is tentatively TRBD1 or TRBD2 (5 bases each). From germline, CDR1 is KGHDR and CDR2 SFDVKD. The CDR3 runs to 12 residues. V shed 3 bases and J shed 10 bases, with 9 bases lying between them. CDR3 in DNA: TGTGCCACCAGTGATCGGAGGACAGAGCAGTTCTTC. This encodes CATSDRRTEQFF.

The chain combines TRBV28 with TRBJ1-2; TRBD1 might be the D (5 bases). V was clipped by 7 bases and J by 5 bases, with 14 bases between them. The CDR3 extends over 13 amino acids. Germline V gene lookup returns CDR1 MDHEN and CDR2 SYDVKM. The DNA for the CDR3 is TGTGCCAGCAAGATCGGGGGGGAGTATGGCTACACCTTC. Residues: CASKIGGEYGYTF.

J is TRBJ2-1 and V is TRBV9, with TRBD2 matching 10 bases. The V gene's germline CDR1 is SGDLS and CDR2 YYNGEE. The CDR3 runs 18 residues. V dropped 4 bases and J dropped 7; count of bases not matched to a gene: 17. CDR3 region: CASSSPQTSGVIWNEQFF. The CDR3 nucleotides are TGTGCCAGCAGCTCTCCTCAAACTAGCGGGGTCATATGGAATGAGCAGTTCTTC.